This entry features one T cell receptor beta chain sequence. Trimming shortened V by 7 bases and J by 4 bases, and 17 bases separated the two germline ends. The CDR3 is made up of 15 amino acids. The V gene's germline CDR1 is ENHRY and CDR2 SYGVKD. The source of the sample is a study of T cell changes during pregnancy in multiple sclerosis. TCRdb's table, derived via immunoSEQ multiplex PCR, lists solely in-frame clones and lacks some. The sample includes around 77,000 clones, 85% to 95% of them seen just once. The sequences come from peripheral blood, collected in the third trimester of pregnancy. This chain joins TRBV10-3 and TRBJ2-1; the D gene is possibly TRBD2 (6 bases). The receptor's source is a female donor with multiple sclerosis, enrolled in a pregnancy study. The CDR3 loop reads CAITPGEMKYNEQFF. CDR3 bases: TGTGCCATCACCCCGGGAGAGATGAAGTACAATGAGCAGTTCTTC.